This paragraph reports one TCR beta chain. What it binds is not known. This sample was taken from a study of cytomegalovirus exposure and HLA in healthy donors. Overall study findings and caveats: Being productive about 90% or about 30% of the time was typical of most TCR beta V segments in an earlier analysis.

V lost 8 bases and J 3 bases, leaving 16 bases between the germline ends. In germline, CDR1 is SGHNT, CDR2 YENEEA. This CDR3 region has 14 residues. A multiplex PCR was run with 60 Vbeta primers and 13 Jbeta primers. The table came from immunoSEQ multiplex PCR; TCRdb's copy has only in-frame clones and leaves some out. The table lists fewer than 300,000 clones, 80% of them singletons. The sequenced sample was PBMCs. The TCR sequence derives from a girl aged 2 to 10 in good health and CMV-seronegative. The genes are TRBV11-3 and TRBJ2-5; no reliable D call. The CDR3 region has the DNA TGTGCCAGCCCCCCTTGGGCCTGGGAAGAGACCCAGTACTTC. Protein product: CASPPWAWEETQYF.